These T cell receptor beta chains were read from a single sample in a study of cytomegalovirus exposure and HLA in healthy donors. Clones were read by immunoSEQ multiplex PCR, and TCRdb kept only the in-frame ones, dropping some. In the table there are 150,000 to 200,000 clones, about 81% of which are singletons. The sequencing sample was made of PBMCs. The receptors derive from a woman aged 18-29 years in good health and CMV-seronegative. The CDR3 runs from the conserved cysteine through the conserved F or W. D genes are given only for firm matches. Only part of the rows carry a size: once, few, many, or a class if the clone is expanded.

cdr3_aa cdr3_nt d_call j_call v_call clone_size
CSSSSGQGGTGELFF TGTTCCAGCAGCTCGGGACAGGGAGGCACCGGGGAGCTGTTTTTT TRBD1 TRBJ2-2 TRBV7-9 NA
CASRLDRGSTDTQYF TGTGCCAGCAGACTAGACAGGGGATCCACAGATACGCAGTATTTT TRBD1 TRBJ2-3 TRBV6-5 NA
CASIRPELGAYEQYF TGCGCCAGCATTCGCCCCGAGTTGGGCGCTTACGAGCAGTACTTC NA TRBJ2-7 TRBV10-2 NA
CASSEEPAGMNTEALF TGTGCCAGCAGTGAAGAGCCGGCAGGGATGAACACTGAAGCTCTCTTT NA TRBJ1-1 TRBV6-1 NA
CASSSSVGYNEQFF TGTGCCAGCAGCTCTAGCGTAGGGTACAATGAGCAGTTCTTC NA TRBJ2-1 TRBV7-3 NA
CASSWTAKGSPLHF TGTGCCAGCAGCTGGACAGCTAAGGGTTCACCCCTCCACTTT NA TRBJ1-6 TRBV7-8 NA
CASSLTGGIYEQYF TGCGCCAGCAGCTTGACAGGGGGGATCTACGAGCAGTACTTC TRBD1 TRBJ2-7 TRBV5-1 once
CASSAGQRNGYTF TGTGCCAGCAGTGCTGGACAGAGGAATGGCTACACCTTC NA TRBJ1-2 TRBV6-1 few
CASSESSAGAYGYTF TGCGCCAGCAGTGAGTCGTCGGCAGGGGCCTATGGCTACACCTTC NA TRBJ1-2 TRBV10-1 NA
CSVQYRGRNEKLFF TGCAGCGTCCAATACAGGGGCCGTAATGAAAAACTGTTTTTT TRBD1 TRBJ1-4 TRBV29-1 NA
CASSEALGEATGNTIYF TGTGCCAGCAGTGAAGCCTTAGGGGAGGCCACTGGAAACACCATATATTTT NA TRBJ1-3 TRBV6-1 NA
CASWSGQGNQPQHF TGTGCCAGCTGGTCGGGACAGGGGAATCAGCCCCAGCATTTT TRBD1 TRBJ1-5 TRBV6-1 NA
CASTLSGFEFF TGTGCCAGCACCCTAAGCGGCTTCGAGTTCTTC NA TRBJ2-1 TRBV5-6 NA
CASSLWASGKADTQYF TGTGCCAGCAGTTTATGGGCTAGCGGGAAGGCAGATACGCAGTATTTT TRBD2 TRBJ2-3 TRBV28 NA
CASRPGGGEKLFF TGTGCCAGCCGACCGGGGGGGGGTGAAAAACTGTTTTTT NA TRBJ1-4 TRBV6-5 NA
CASSQTGAYRTGELFF TGTGCCAGCAGCCAGACAGGGGCGTATCGGACCGGGGAGCTGTTTTTT TRBD1 TRBJ2-2 TRBV11-3 NA
CASSLRGGGTDTQYF TGTGCTAGCAGCTTACGTGGCGGGGGCACAGATACGCAGTATTTT NA TRBJ2-3 TRBV7-7 once
CASSQGAGGDEQYF TGCGCCAGCAGCCAAGGGGCAGGGGGCGACGAGCAGTACTTC TRBD1 TRBJ2-7 TRBV4-1 NA
CASGRQSSYNEQFF TGTGCCAGCGGCCGACAAAGCTCCTACAATGAGCAGTTCTTC NA TRBJ2-1 TRBV7-9 few
CASSEWNGDIQYF TGTGCCAGCAGTGAATGGAACGGGGACATTCAGTACTTC NA TRBJ2-4 TRBV25-1 NA
CASSPLGVAYEQYF TGTGCCAGCAGCCCCCTCGGGGTCGCCTACGAGCAGTACTTC NA TRBJ2-7 TRBV27 NA
CASSEYGTGAYEQYF TGTGCCAGCAGTGAATATGGGACAGGTGCCTACGAGCAGTACTTC TRBD1 TRBJ2-7 TRBV6-1 NA